This entry concerns a single T cell receptor (beta chain). What it recognizes is unknown. The PCR contained 60 Vbeta and 13 Jbeta primers. Using immunoSEQ multiplex PCR, the repertoire was profiled, and TCRdb retains in-frame clones only, with some absent. The data show roughly 130,000 clones, 80% seen once. The source of the sample is a study of cytomegalovirus exposure and HLA in healthy donors. Study observations and caveats: Analysis was carried out at a later point, and it linked a missense DCLRE1C variant to TCR beta V- and J-gene trimming.

Germline trimming cut 4 bases from V and 4 bases from J; bases unmatched to any gene: 2. This CDR3 has 13 residues. The germline V gene encodes CDR1 MGHRA and CDR2 YSYEKL. This receptor was identified in a male donor in good health and CMV-seronegative. This chain uses TRBV4-1 with TRBJ2-7, with 9 bases matching TRBD2. The sequenced material came from PBMCs. This CDR3 reads CASSPGLAYEQYF. For the CDR3, the DNA is TGCGCCAGCAGCCCCGGACTAGCGTACGAGCAGTACTTC.